The 15 T cell receptor beta chains below come from one sample, sequenced in a study of cytomegalovirus exposure and HLA in healthy donors. The PCR used 60 Vbeta and 13 Jbeta primers. Clones were sequenced by immunoSEQ multiplex PCR, and TCRdb holds only the in-frame ones, with some missing. The table records more than 90,000 clones, under 80% of them present only once. Material: PBMCs. The source is a man aged 35 to 55 in good health and CMV-seropositive.

This rearrangement joins TRBV6-1 to TRBJ2-3; D unresolved. The CDR3 consists of 12 residues. V lost 6 bases, J lost 5 bases, and 9 bases lay in between. Germline-derived CDR1 and CDR2 are MNHNS and SASEGT. The CDR3 nucleotides are TGTGCCAGCAGGGAGCTCGGAGATACGCAGTATTTT. This encodes CASRELGDTQYF.

In its sample, this clone was seen once. The chain recombines TRBV6-1 with TRBJ2-1; TRBD2 agrees at 11 bases. The germline V gene has CDR1 MNHNS and CDR2 SASEGT. V shed 8 bases, J shed 1 base, and the junction held 4 bases outside the gene matches. The CDR3 has 15 residues. The CDR3 protein is CASGRLAGSYNEQFF. In DNA form, the CDR3 reads TGTGCCAGCGGGAGACTAGCGGGGTCCTACAATGAGCAGTTCTTC.

The chain couples TRBV5-1 to TRBJ1-3; D ambiguous. The CDR3 runs to 16 residues. Trimming pared 0 bases from V and 0 bases from J, leaving 10 bases between. CDR1 is SGHRS, CDR2 YFSETQ, per germline. The chain's CDR3 is CASSLALQPSGNTIYF. CDR3 DNA sequence: TGCGCCAGCAGCTTGGCCTTACAGCCCTCTGGAAACACCATATATTTT.

On this clone: One junction end does not reproduce the germline sequence, and a read error may be involved. The chain employs TRBV7-9 and TRBJ1-1, with 7 bases lining up with TRBD1. The CDR3 sequence is 17 residues long. Looked up from germline, CDR1 is SEHNR and CDR2 is FQNEAQ (reference sequence). CDR3 nucleotides: TGTTCCAGCAGCTCGACCGACAGGGCCCGGGTGAACACTGAAGCTTTCTTT. This sequence encodes CSSSSTDRARVNTEAFF.

There are a few counts of this clone. V is TRBV5-6 and J is TRBJ2-7; 7 bases agree with TRBD2. The V gene end was trimmed by 3 bases and the J gene end by 11 bases; junction bases not matched to a gene: 8. This CDR3 is built from 12 residues. Germline loops: CDR1 SGHDT, CDR2 YYEEEE. This CDR3 is CASSWGGTAEYF. The CDR3 nucleotides read TGTGCCAGCAGCTGGGGGGGAACGGCCGAGTACTTC.

This chain links TRBV15 with TRBJ1-1; TRBD1 is a possible D gene (5 bases). CDR3 length: 15 residues. Germline V gene data show CDR1 as LNHNV and CDR2 as YYDKDF (reference sequence). With 3 bases removed from V and 3 bases from J, the gap between germline ends came to 14 bases. CDR3 residues: CATSRIQVSDTEAFF. In DNA, the CDR3 is TGTGCCACCAGCAGGATACAGGTATCTGACACTGAAGCTTTCTTT.

This clone was recorded only once. The V gene is TRBV6-5, the J gene TRBJ2-5, with TRBD2 matching over 14 bases. The DNA end lines up better with TRBJ2-7; the J call may be wrong. Germline V CDR1 and CDR2: MNHEY, SVGAGI. The CDR3 is made up of 15 amino acids. CDR3 sequence: CASRPGLAGAYEQYF. In DNA, the CDR3 is TGTGCCAGCAGACCGGGACTAGCGGGAGCCTACGAGCAGTACTTC.

The V gene is TRBV5-4, the J gene TRBJ2-5; D gene ambiguous. The end of the DNA fits TRBJ2-7 better, so the J call may be wrong. CDR1 and CDR2 (germline): SGHNT, YYREEE (reference sequence). There are 12 residues in the CDR3. CDR3 loop: CASSLDHSEQYF. The CDR3 DNA reads as TGTGCCAGCAGCTTGGATCATTCCGAGCAGTACTTC.

The chain couples TRBV5-1 to TRBJ2-1, with D maybe TRBD1 (6 bases). Trimming took off 3 bases at V and 4 bases at J, with 17 bases between the two ends. Germline values: CDR1 SGHRS, CDR2 YFSETQ. The CDR3 spans 16 residues. The chain's CDR3 is CASSSQGMGVYNEQFF. In DNA, the CDR3 is TGCGCCAGCAGCTCCCAGGGGATGGGGGTTTACAATGAGCAGTTCTTC.

The chain has TRBV4-1 and TRBJ1-5; the D gene is possibly TRBD1 (5 bases). Per the germline V gene, CDR1 is MGHRA and CDR2 is YSYEKL. The CDR3 consists of 15 residues. V shed 0 bases and J shed 5 bases, with 11 bases lying between them. This CDR3 reads CASSQDPGPHQPQHF. The CDR3 DNA sequence: TGCGCCAGCAGCCAAGACCCAGGGCCTCATCAGCCCCAGCATTTT.

The CDR3 bases are TGTGCCAGCAGTTACTCGGTTTATAACACCCCTAATGAGCAGTTCTTC. Translating it yields CASSYSVYNTPNEQFF. The chain combines TRBV6-6 with TRBJ2-1; D remains ambiguous. From germline, CDR1 is MNHNY and CDR2 SVGAGI (reference sequence). The V end was cut by 0 bases, the J end by 7 bases, with 16 bases between. This CDR3 comprises 16 residues.

The chain has TRBV19 and TRBJ2-2, with TRBD2 as a possible D gene (6 bases). Germline loops: CDR1 LNHDA, CDR2 SQIVND (reference sequence). The CDR3 loop spans 12 amino acids. V lost 8 bases and J lost 8, with 12 bases in between. The CDR3 is CASSRGVGELFF. CDR3 bases: TGTGCCAGTTCTCGCGGGGTGGGGGAGCTGTTTTTT.

The chain links TRBV11-1 to TRBJ1-5, with D unresolved. Trimming left V 5 bases short and J 5 bases short, with 13 bases between. Germline CDR1 reads SGHAT; CDR2 reads FQDESV (reference sequence). This CDR3 has 14 amino acids. The CDR3 nucleotides are TGTGCCAGCAGCCACACGGGTGAGGATCAGCCCCAGCATTTT. It yields the protein CASSHTGEDQPQHF.

This clone was counted only a few times. The chain combines TRBV29-1 with TRBJ2-5; TRBD2 aligns across 7 bases. The CDR3 length is 13 residues. Germline V gene data show CDR1 as SQVTM and CDR2 as ANQGSEA. Trimming at V came to 3 bases and at J to 4 bases, leaving 5 bases not matched to a gene. The CDR3 DNA sequence: TGCAGCGTTGACGGGGACTATTTAGAGACCCAGTACTTC. Its protein product is CSVDGDYLETQYF.

The chain combines TRBV5-4 with TRBJ1-4; 7 positions agree with TRBD1. Trimming removed 4 bases from V and 8 bases from J; junction bases left unmatched: 11. This CDR3 has 15 amino acids. The germline gives CDR1 SGHNT, CDR2 YYREEE (reference sequence). The CDR3 here is CASSQDQTGEEKLFF. As DNA, the CDR3 is TGTGCCAGCAGCCAGGACCAAACAGGGGAGGAAAAACTGTTTTTT.